The present T cell receptor (beta chain) was sequenced within a study of spatial heterogeneity in lung cancer. Findings and limits, study-wide: Expanded alpha and beta TCR counts within tumors tracked tumor mutation counts.

Noted time point: sample taken at primary tumor resection. This CDR3 comprises 15 residues. The trim removed 7 bases at V and 6 bases at J, leaving 10 bases unmatched. This clonotype came up many times. No antigen is known for it. The size of this beta chain means little, since it is a stray read in a library made for alpha chains. Using its own MiXCR run on the 5' RACE reads, TCRdb lists one record per CDR3 protein. The sample carries under 15,000 distinct CDR3 sequences, 5.6% recorded once. The specimen comprised lung tumor tissue, sampled at surgery. The origin of this receptor is a female donor with early-stage non-small cell lung cancer. The gene calls are TRBV12-3 or TRBV12-4 and TRBJ2-3, with TRBD2 matching over 10 bases. The CDR3 nucleotides are TGTGCCAGCAAATCCTGGACTAGCGGTTGGGATACGCAGTATTTT. This gives the protein CASKSWTSGWDTQYF.